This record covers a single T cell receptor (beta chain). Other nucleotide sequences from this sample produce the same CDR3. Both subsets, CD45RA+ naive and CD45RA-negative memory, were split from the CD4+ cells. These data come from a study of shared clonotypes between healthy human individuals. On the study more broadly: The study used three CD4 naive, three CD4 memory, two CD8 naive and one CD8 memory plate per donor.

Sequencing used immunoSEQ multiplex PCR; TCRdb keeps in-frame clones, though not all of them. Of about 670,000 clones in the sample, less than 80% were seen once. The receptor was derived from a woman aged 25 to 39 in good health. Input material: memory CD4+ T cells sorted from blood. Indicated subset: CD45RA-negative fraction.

This chain's CDR3 is CASSQGTSGAYEQYF. The CDR3 region has the DNA TGTGCCAGCTCACAGGGGACTAGCGGGGCCTACGAGCAGTACTTC. This chain links TRBV18 with TRBJ2-7; TRBD2 matches 13 bases. Trimming cost V 4 bases and J 2 bases; bases outside gene matches: 2. The CDR3 is 15 residues long. Germline V gene sequence: CDR1 KGHSH, CDR2 LQKENI.